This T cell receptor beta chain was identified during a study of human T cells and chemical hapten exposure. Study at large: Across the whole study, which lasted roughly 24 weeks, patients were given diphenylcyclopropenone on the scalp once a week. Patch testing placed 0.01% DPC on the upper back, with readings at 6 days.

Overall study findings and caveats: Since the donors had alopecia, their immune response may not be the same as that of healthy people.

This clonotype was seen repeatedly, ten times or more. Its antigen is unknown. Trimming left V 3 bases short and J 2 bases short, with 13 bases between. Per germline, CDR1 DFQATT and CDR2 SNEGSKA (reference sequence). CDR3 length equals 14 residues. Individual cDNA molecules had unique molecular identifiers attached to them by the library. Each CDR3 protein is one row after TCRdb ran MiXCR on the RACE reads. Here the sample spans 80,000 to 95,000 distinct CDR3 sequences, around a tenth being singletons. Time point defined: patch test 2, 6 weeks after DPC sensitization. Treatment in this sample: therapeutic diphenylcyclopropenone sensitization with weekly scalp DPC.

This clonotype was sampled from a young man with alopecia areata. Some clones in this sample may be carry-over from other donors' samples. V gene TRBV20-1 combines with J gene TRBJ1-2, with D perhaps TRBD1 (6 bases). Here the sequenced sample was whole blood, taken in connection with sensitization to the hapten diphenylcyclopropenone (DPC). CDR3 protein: CSARRGRNNYGYTF. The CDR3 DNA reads TGCAGTGCTAGGAGGGGGAGAAACAACTATGGCTACACCTTC.